These 5 T cell receptor beta chains originate from one sample sequenced in a study of blood T cell repertoires in COVID-19. Method: immunoSEQ multiplex PCR; TCRdb's copy keeps in-frame clones and lacks some. The table lists about 270,000 clones, around nine tenths of them singletons. Sequencing was done on a sample of PBMCs or T cells enriched from blood (not recorded which). The source of these receptors is a woman younger than 35 who had recovered from COVID-19.

This clone was detected many times. The chain links TRBV7-3 to TRBJ2-6; TRBD1 might be the D (5 bases). The length of the CDR3 is 15 residues. CDR1 SGHTA and CDR2 FQGTGA come from the germline V gene. V lost 5 bases to trimming and J lost 2 bases, with 10 bases between them. The CDR3 region has the DNA TGTGCCAGCAGCATCGACAGTGCTGGGGCCAACGTCCTGACTTTC. Translating gives CASSIDSAGANVLTF.

The chain joins TRBV3-1 (or the pseudogene TRBV3-2) to TRBJ1-2, with D uncertain. CDR1 is LGHDT and CDR2 is YNNKEL in the germline V gene (reference sequence). With 0 bases removed from V and 6 bases from J, the gap between germline ends came to 11 bases. The CDR3 covers 14 residues. CDR3 in DNA: TGTGCCAGCAGCCAAGATCGGAGGCCCCATGGCTACACCTTC. As protein: CASSQDRRPHGYTF.

The chain carries TRBV7-2 and TRBJ1-6, with unresolved D. V lost 5 bases, J lost 8 bases, and 13 bases lay in between. The CDR3 runs 14 residues. Per germline, CDR1 SGHTA and CDR2 FQGNSA. The CDR3 protein is CASSAPGGYSPLHF. The CDR3 coding sequence is TGTGCCAGCAGCGCACCAGGAGGGTATTCACCCCTCCACTTT.

This clone was counted once. The chain uses TRBV7-6 and TRBJ2-1; D is possibly TRBD1 (6 bases). Germline lookup yields CDR1 SGHVS and CDR2 FNYEAQ. V dropped 4 bases and J dropped 5 bases, with 9 bases sitting between them. This CDR3 spans 13 amino acids. CDR3 DNA sequence: TGTGCCAGCAGCTCCGGACAGAACAATGAGCAGTTCTTC. It is translated as CASSSGQNNEQFF.

The chain links TRBV7-3 to TRBJ2-3; D is unresolved. V was trimmed by 1 base and J by 5 bases, leaving 10 bases between them. Per germline, CDR1 SGHTA and CDR2 FQGTGA. The length of the CDR3 is 14 residues. The DNA of the CDR3 is TGTGCCAGCAGCTTAAACTCCCGCGGAGATACGCAGTATTTT. It translates to CASSLNSRGDTQYF.